These 19 T cell receptor beta chains share one sample of origin, sequenced in a study of cytomegalovirus exposure and HLA in healthy donors. PCR involved 60 Vbeta and 13 Jbeta primers. Libraries were prepared by immunoSEQ multiplex PCR; TCRdb keeps only in-frame clonotypes and omits some of them. The sample includes under 150,000 clones, around 82% seen only once; the top ten take roughly 6%. Sequencing was performed on PBMCs. These receptors all come from a woman aged 40 to 49 in good health and CMV-seropositive.

The chain is built from TRBV19 and TRBJ2-3, with 9 bases fitting TRBD1. Germline CDR1 reads LNHDA; CDR2 reads SQIVND (reference sequence). The junction had 6 bases not matched to a gene; V was cut back by 10 bases and J by 4 bases. This CDR3 is built from 13 residues. In nucleotides, the CDR3 is TGTGCCACTCCCCGGGACAGGGCAGATACGCAGTATTTT. Translated, it gives CATPRDRADTQYF.

The chain recombines TRBV2 with TRBJ1-5; no definite D call. V lost 4 bases and J lost 0, with 4 bases in between. Germline V lookup: CDR1 SNHLY, CDR2 FYNNEI. The CDR3 spans 13 residues. The CDR3 DNA is TGTGCCAGCAGTGTATATAGCAATCAGCCCCAGCATTTT. This gives the protein CASSVYSNQPQHF.

Notes on this clone: The sample contains more than one DNA sequence encoding this CDR3. This chain links TRBV5-1 with TRBJ2-3; 12 bases agree with TRBD2. Unmatched junction bases numbered 2, after V lost 3 bases and J lost 0 bases. Germline-derived CDR1 and CDR2 are SGHRS and YFSETQ. This CDR3 is built from 16 residues. The CDR3 DNA reads TGCGCCAGCAGCTCTGGACTAGCGGGAAGCACAGATACGCAGTATTTT. Its translation: CASSSGLAGSTDTQYF.

The chain couples TRBV7-9 to TRBJ2-1; the D gene is possibly TRBD1 (6 bases). Germline V gene lookup returns CDR1 SEHNR and CDR2 FQNEAQ (reference sequence). The CDR3 runs 13 residues. V was trimmed by 5 bases and J by 4 bases, leaving 9 bases between them. The CDR3 bases are TGTGCCAGCAGCCCGGGACAATACAATGAGCAGTTCTTC. This gives the protein CASSPGQYNEQFF.

V usage is TRBV4-1 and J usage is TRBJ2-2; a possible D gene is TRBD2 (6 bases). Trimming pared 0 bases from V and 7 bases from J, leaving 18 bases between. CDR1 is MGHRA and CDR2 is YSYEKL in the germline V gene. The CDR3 is made up of 17 amino acids. The CDR3 protein is CASSQDRTGVLGGELFF. The CDR3, as DNA: TGCGCCAGCAGCCAAGATCGAACGGGAGTCTTGGGCGGGGAGCTGTTTTTT.

This chain joins TRBV7-2 and TRBJ1-4; possibly TRBD1 for D (6 bases). Between the trimmed V and J ends, which lost 5 bases and 11 bases, there was a span of 12 bases. Germline lookup yields CDR1 SGHTA and CDR2 FQGNSA. This CDR3 contains 12 residues. The CDR3, as DNA: TGTGCCAGCAGCCCCCAGAGGGGGAAACTGTTTTTT. Its translation: CASSPQRGKLFF.

CDR3 amino acids: CASSTGLHTDTQYF. The DNA of the CDR3 is TGCGCCAGCAGCACGGGACTCCACACAGATACGCAGTATTTT. The chain joins TRBV5-1 to TRBJ2-3; D perhaps matches TRBD2 (6 bases). CDR3 length: 14 residues. CDR1 and CDR2 from the germline V gene are SGHRS and YFSETQ. The V and J ends lost 4 bases and 2 bases respectively, with 11 bases between them.

There are a few counts of this clone. This rearrangement joins TRBV11-2 to TRBJ2-4, with D tentatively TRBD2 (5 bases). Between the trimmed V and J ends, which lost 1 base and 8 bases, there was a span of 12 bases. This CDR3 is 14 amino acids long. The germline V gene encodes CDR1 SGHAT and CDR2 FQNNGV. The CDR3 DNA sequence: TGTGCCAGCAGCTTAGGCACCCCGAGGGACATTCAGTACTTC. It yields the protein CASSLGTPRDIQYF.

The chain carries TRBV30 and TRBJ1-2, with D unclear. The ends were cut back, 2 bases at V and 7 bases at J, with 14 bases in the middle. Germline CDR1 GTSNPN, CDR2 SVGIG (reference sequence). The CDR3 extends over 13 amino acids. In nucleotides, the CDR3 is TGTGCCTGGAGTCCCAAGGTACGCGGTGGCTACACCTTC. It specifies CAWSPKVRGGYTF.

In its sample, this clone was seen once. The chain has TRBV6-5 and TRBJ2-1; TRBD2 agrees at 8 bases. Trimming at V came to 6 bases and at J to 14 bases, leaving 6 bases not matched to a gene. Germline lookup yields CDR1 MNHEY and CDR2 SVGAGI. This CDR3 spans 11 amino acids. DNA for the CDR3: TGTGCCAGCAGCCCCGGGACTAGGGAGTTCTTC. Its protein is CASSPGTREFF.

The chain recombines TRBV27 with TRBJ2-1, with 11 bases lining up with TRBD2. The CDR3 covers 17 residues. Germline V CDR1 and CDR2: MNHEY, SMNVEV (reference sequence). Germline trimming cut 4 bases from V and 0 bases from J; bases unmatched to any gene: 5. CDR3 nucleotides: TGTGCCAGCAGTTCCCGGACTAGCGGGTACTCCTACAATGAGCAGTTCTTC. Translating it yields CASSSRTSGYSYNEQFF.

The chain links TRBV5-1 to TRBJ2-5, with TRBD2 matching 10 bases. Trimming took 3 bases from V and 5 from J; bases not matched to a gene: 16. The CDR3 is made up of 18 amino acids. In germline, CDR1 is SGHRS, CDR2 YFSETQ. The chain's CDR3 is CASSSFLGASGSGETQYF. CDR3 coding DNA: TGCGCCAGCAGCTCGTTCTTAGGAGCTAGCGGGAGTGGGGAGACCCAGTACTTC.

CDR3 sequence reads: CASSFPGQGNKEKLFF. CDR3 nucleotides: TGTGCCAGCAGCTTCCCGGGACAGGGAAATAAGGAAAAACTGTTTTTT. V and J are TRBV7-9 and TRBJ1-4; 9 nucleotides agree with TRBD1. The CDR3 loop spans 16 amino acids. J lost 8 bases, V lost 3 bases, and 10 bases had no gene match. CDR1 SEHNR and CDR2 FQNEAQ come from the germline V gene (reference sequence).

With regard to this clone: This sample includes further DNA sequences coding for the same CDR3. This rearrangement joins TRBV2 to TRBJ2-5, with D uncertain. The germline CDR1 and CDR2 sequences are SNHLY and FYNNEI. The CDR3 consists of 11 residues. V was trimmed by 6 bases and J by 5 bases, leaving 7 bases between them. CDR3 sequence: CASREVETQYF. CDR3 coding DNA: TGTGCCAGCAGAGAGGTCGAGACCCAGTACTTC.

This chain joins TRBV28 and TRBJ1-1; D gene uncertain. The CDR3 is made up of 15 amino acids. V lost 3 bases, J lost 6 bases, and 17 bases lay in between. The germline gives CDR1 MDHEN, CDR2 SYDVKM. CDR3 nucleotides: TGTGCCAGCAGTTTGGGCGCGAGCTCGAATGCTGAAGCTTTCTTT. Its protein product is CASSLGASSNAEAFF.

The chain combines TRBV15 with TRBJ1-1; unclear D gene. Trimming removed 0 bases at V and 5 bases at J, with 4 bases between. The CDR3 consists of 12 residues. CDR1 is LNHNV and CDR2 is YYDKDF in the germline V gene (reference sequence). The CDR3 region is CATSRDGTEAFF. The CDR3 DNA sequence: TGTGCCACCAGCAGAGACGGGACTGAAGCTTTCTTT.

The chain is built from TRBV5-1 and TRBJ2-3; 13 bases are a match to TRBD2. The CDR3 spans 16 residues. Germline V CDR1 and CDR2: SGHRS, YFSETQ. V was pared by 3 bases and J by 2 bases, with 3 bases of the junction left unmatched. The CDR3 sequence is CASSSGLAGVTDTQYF. CDR3 coding DNA: TGCGCCAGCAGCTCCGGACTAGCGGGAGTCACAGATACGCAGTATTTT.

V gene TRBV5-5 combines with J gene TRBJ2-6, with D possibly being TRBD2 (5 bases). The germline V gene has CDR1 SGHKS and CDR2 YYEKEE (reference sequence). V shed 6 bases and J shed 0 bases, with 16 bases lying between them. The CDR3 is made up of 17 amino acids. CDR3 in DNA: TGTGCCAGCATCGACGGGATGGGCCTCTCTGGGGCCAACGTCCTGACTTTC. Translated: CASIDGMGLSGANVLTF.

This clone occurred many times. The chain has TRBV5-3 and TRBJ1-2, with D tentatively TRBD1 (6 bases). TRBV5-3 carries the ORF label, with uncertain function. This CDR3 has 15 residues. V lost 0 bases to trimming and J lost 8 bases, with 17 bases between them. The DNA for the CDR3 is TGTGCCAGAAGCTTGGTGCAGGGGAAGGAAGGGGGCTACACCTTC. Translating it yields CARSLVQGKEGGYTF.